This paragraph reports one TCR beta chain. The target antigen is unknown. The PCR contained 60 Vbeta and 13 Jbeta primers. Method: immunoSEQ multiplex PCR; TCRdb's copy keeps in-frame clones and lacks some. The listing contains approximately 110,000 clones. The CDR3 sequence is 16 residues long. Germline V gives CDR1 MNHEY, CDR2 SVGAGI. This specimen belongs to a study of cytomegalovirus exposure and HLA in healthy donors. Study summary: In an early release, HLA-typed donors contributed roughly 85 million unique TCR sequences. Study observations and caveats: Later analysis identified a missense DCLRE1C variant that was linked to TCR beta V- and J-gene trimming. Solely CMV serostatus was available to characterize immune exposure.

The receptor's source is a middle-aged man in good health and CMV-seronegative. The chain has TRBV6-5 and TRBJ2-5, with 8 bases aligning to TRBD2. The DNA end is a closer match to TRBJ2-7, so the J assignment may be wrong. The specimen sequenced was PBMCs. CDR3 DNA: TGTGCCAGCAGTTACCTCTCGACTAGCGTCTCCTACGAGCAGTACTTC. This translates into CASSYLSTSVSYEQYF.